This T cell receptor (beta chain) was found in a study of shared clonotypes between healthy human individuals. Study-wide points: The authors expected sequencing depth to affect clonotype sharing among donors.

The germline CDR1 and CDR2 sequences are SGHNT and YENEEA. Trimming cost V 3 bases and J 3 bases; bases outside gene matches: 9. CDR3 length: 16 residues. The count of this clone is one. Its antigen is not known. Across several immunoSEQ plates, the genomic DNA of each subset was split evenly. Using immunoSEQ multiplex PCR, the repertoire was profiled, and TCRdb retains in-frame clones only, with some absent. The sample lists about 1.5 million clones, about 98% occurring once. What was sequenced was naive CD4+ T cells sorted from blood. Subset denoted: CD45RA+ positively selected. This clonotype was sampled from a man aged 30-40 years in good health. This chain links TRBV11-3 with TRBJ2-5; 8 nucleotides match TRBD2. The CDR3 sequence: CASSLITSGGKETQYF. The CDR3 coding sequence is TGTGCCAGCAGCTTGATAACCAGCGGGGGAAAAGAGACCCAGTACTTC.